This TCR beta chain was retrieved from a study of OX40 agonist ivuxolimab in advanced cancers. Study overall: The study enrolled dose-escalation patients with hepatocellular carcinoma, melanoma, renal cell or head and neck cancer. From roughly 20 to 90 years was the age range, with a mean of roughly 59 years, and over 80% were male. Partial responses, seen in three patients, involved one hepatocellular carcinoma and two cutaneous melanomas.

The CDR3 is made up of 14 amino acids. CDR1 and CDR2 from the germline V gene are MGHRA and YSYEKL. The V gene lost 0 bases and the J gene lost 9 bases, with 12 bases spanning the gap. Assay used: immunoSEQ multiplex PCR; TCRdb lists only in-frame clones, some missing. The sample records 45,000 to 55,000 clones, approximately 90% being singletons. Patients had blood sampled at baseline and again on cycle 4 day 1 and cycle 7 day 1. Sample: CD4+ or CD8+ T cells sorted from blood, taken in a trial of the OX40 agonist ivuxolimab. V and J are TRBV4-1 and TRBJ2-1; no definite D call. This clonotype originated in an adult with an advanced solid tumor such as melanoma, head and neck, liver or kidney cancer. The CDR3 loop is CASSQDRLPGEQFF. The DNA of the CDR3 is TGCGCCAGCAGCCAAGACCGGCTTCCAGGTGAGCAGTTCTTC.